The 15 T cell receptor beta chains listed next were all sequenced from one sample in a study of cytomegalovirus exposure and HLA in healthy donors. Primers included in the PCR were 60 Vbeta and 13 Jbeta primers. Here immunoSEQ multiplex PCR was the method, and the copy in TCRdb shows in-frame clones only, minus some. The repertoire holds 150,000 to 200,000 clones, with roughly 75% as singletons. The sample comprised PBMCs. These receptors all stem from a woman aged 40 to 49 in good health and CMV-seropositive.

This clone appeared a few times. The chain combines TRBV25-1 with TRBJ1-3; D gene unclear. Trimming took 6 bases from V and 0 from J, leaving 12 bases between them. The germline gives CDR1 MGHDK, CDR2 SYGVNS. The CDR3 loop spans 15 amino acids. CDR3 coding DNA: TGTGCCAGCAGCGCTCAACGGAGCTCTGGAAACACCATATATTTT. Amino acids: CASSAQRSSGNTIYF.

The chain employs TRBV27 and TRBJ2-1, with D perhaps TRBD2 (9 bases). The CDR3 runs 15 residues. CDR1 is MNHEY, CDR2 SMNVEV, per germline (reference sequence). With 5 bases removed from V and 8 bases from J, the gap between germline ends came to 19 bases. The CDR3, as DNA: TGTGCCAGCAGTGACAGGGGACTAGCTACCGATGAGCAGTTCTTC. Translating gives CASSDRGLATDEQFF.

The chain carries TRBV25-1 and TRBJ2-7, with D maybe TRBD1 (6 bases). The V end was cut by 9 bases, the J end by 1 base, with 10 bases between. There are 12 residues in the CDR3. Germline loops: CDR1 MGHDK, CDR2 SYGVNS. The CDR3 DNA is TGTGCCAGTAGACAGGATTCCTACGAGCAGTACTTC. This translates into CASRQDSYEQYF.

The chain carries TRBV10-3 and TRBJ2-1; D gene uncertain. The germline V gene has CDR1 ENHRY and CDR2 SYGVKD. CDR3 length equals 14 residues. The V gene lost 6 bases and the J gene lost 4 bases, with 13 bases spanning the gap. The CDR3 coding sequence is TGTGCCATCAGCGCCCCGTTACAGTACAATGAGCAGTTCTTC. Translation gives CAISAPLQYNEQFF.

This chain joins TRBV5-5 and TRBJ1-5; D gene uncertain. The length of the CDR3 is 16 residues. V lost 0 bases and J lost 0, with 10 bases in between. Germline lookup yields CDR1 SGHKS and CDR2 YYEKEE (reference sequence). The CDR3 coding sequence is TGTGCCAGCAGCTTGGGTTCTCGGGATAGCAATCAGCCCCAGCATTTT. Protein: CASSLGSRDSNQPQHF.

The DNA for the CDR3 is TGTGCCAGCAGCTTAGGTCCGGGGGAGCTGTTTTTT. It is translated as CASSLGPGELFF. V and J are TRBV7-6 and TRBJ2-2; no clear D. Trimming cost V 1 base and J 8 bases, with 5 bases left between them. CDR1 SGHVS and CDR2 FNYEAQ come from the germline V gene. This CDR3 spans 12 amino acids. Together with reference TRBV7-6 and TRBJ2-2, the CDR3 gives the full variable domain: GAGVSQSPRYKVTKRGQDVALRCDPISGHVSLYWYRQALGQGPEFLTYFNYEAQQDKSGLPNDRFSAERPEGSISTLTIQRTEQRDSAMYRCASSLGPGELFFGEGSRLTVL.

The genes are TRBV9 and TRBJ2-1, with 11 bases fitting TRBD2. This CDR3 region has 17 residues. The germline gives CDR1 SGDLS, CDR2 YYNGEE. Trimming took 0 bases from V and 5 from J; bases not matched to a gene: 7. CDR3 loop: CASSVGVRGLADNEQFF. DNA for the CDR3: TGTGCCAGCAGCGTAGGAGTAAGGGGACTAGCGGACAATGAGCAGTTCTTC.

The chain joins TRBV28 to TRBJ1-5, with 10 bases fitting TRBD1. Germline CDR1 is MDHEN and CDR2 is SYDVKM. The CDR3 loop spans 14 amino acids. V was clipped by 6 bases and J by 5 bases; unmatched bases: 4. The CDR3 spells CASRTTGGDQPQHF. In nucleotides, the CDR3 is TGTGCCAGCAGAACGACAGGGGGCGATCAGCCCCAGCATTTT.

The J gene is TRBJ2-2, the V gene TRBV6-4; D gene uncertain. Trimming removed 0 bases from V and 4 bases from J, with 3 bases in between. The CDR3 is made up of 13 amino acids. CDR1 and CDR2 from the germline V gene are MRHNA and SNTAGT. The CDR3 spells CASSDSSTGELFF. CDR3 bases: TGTGCCAGCAGTGACTCTAGCACCGGGGAGCTGTTTTTT.

With respect to this clone: The same CDR3 is also encoded by other DNA sequences in this sample. This chain connects TRBV6-1 to TRBJ1-5; 10 bases match TRBD1. Germline loops: CDR1 MNHNS, CDR2 SASEGT. The CDR3 length is 15 residues. J was trimmed by 7 bases and V by 1 base; bases with no gene match: 4. CDR3 sequence reads: CASSEGQGARQPQHF. The CDR3 region has the DNA TGTGCCAGCAGTGAAGGACAGGGGGCAAGACAGCCCCAGCATTTT.

With regard to this clone: At the DNA level, this CDR3 is encoded by other sequences in the same sample as well. The chain recombines TRBV28 with TRBJ1-6, with 8 positions matching TRBD1. This CDR3 is built from 14 residues. Germline V gene data show CDR1 as MDHEN and CDR2 as SYDVKM. V gave up 5 bases and J gave up 5 bases; unmatched junction bases: 2. The CDR3 protein is CASSLGQDNSPLHF. The CDR3, as DNA: TGTGCCAGCAGTCTGGGACAGGATAATTCACCCCTCCACTTT.

The chain uses TRBV7-3 and TRBJ1-6; no clear D gene. Germline V gene sequence: CDR1 SGHTA, CDR2 FQGTGA. V gave up 0 bases and J gave up 4 bases, with 4 bases separating them. This CDR3 has 14 residues. The CDR3 region is CASSLTLYNSPLHF. The CDR3 DNA reads TGTGCCAGCAGCTTAACGTTATATAATTCACCCCTCCACTTT.

This clone appeared once. The chain has TRBV7-8 and TRBJ2-5; 12 bases are a match to TRBD2. Germline V gene sequence: CDR1 SGHVS, CDR2 FQNEAQ. The ends lost 3 bases at V and 5 bases at J; junction bases unmatched: 4. This CDR3 is 15 amino acids long. As DNA, the CDR3 is TGTGCCAGCAGCTTGTCGACTAGCGGGAGTGAGACCCAGTACTTC. The encoded protein is CASSLSTSGSETQYF.

This chain links TRBV2 with TRBJ2-1, with D perhaps TRBD2 (5 bases). V was shortened by 6 bases and J by 5 bases, with 14 bases between the two germline ends. CDR1 is SNHLY, CDR2 FYNNEI, per germline. CDR3 length: 14 amino acids. In DNA, the CDR3 is TGTGCCAGCAGACGAGAGGGCATAAACAATGAGCAGTTCTTC. Translating it yields CASRREGINNEQFF.

This sequence joins TRBV5-1 and TRBJ2-1, with D tentatively TRBD2 (6 bases). The length of the CDR3 is 17 residues. V was shortened by 0 bases and J by 6 bases, with 19 bases between the two germline ends. CDR1 is SGHRS and CDR2 is YFSETQ in the germline V gene. CDR3 in amino acids: CASSLEVGEVSGNEQFF. For the CDR3, the DNA is TGCGCCAGCAGCTTGGAGGTCGGGGAGGTATCGGGCAATGAGCAGTTCTTC.